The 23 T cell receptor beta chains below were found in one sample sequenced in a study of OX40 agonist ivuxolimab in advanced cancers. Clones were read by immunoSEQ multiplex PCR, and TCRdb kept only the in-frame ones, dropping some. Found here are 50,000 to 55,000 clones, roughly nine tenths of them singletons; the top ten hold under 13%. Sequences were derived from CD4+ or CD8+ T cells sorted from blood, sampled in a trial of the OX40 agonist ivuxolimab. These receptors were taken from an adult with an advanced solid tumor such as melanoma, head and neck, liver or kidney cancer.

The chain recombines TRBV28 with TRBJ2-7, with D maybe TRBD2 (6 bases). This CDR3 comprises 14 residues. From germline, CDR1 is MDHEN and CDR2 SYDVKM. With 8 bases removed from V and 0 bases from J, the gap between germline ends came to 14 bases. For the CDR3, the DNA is TGTGCCAGCGAGAGCGCGGGGCACTCCTACGAGCAGTACTTC. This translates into CASESAGHSYEQYF.

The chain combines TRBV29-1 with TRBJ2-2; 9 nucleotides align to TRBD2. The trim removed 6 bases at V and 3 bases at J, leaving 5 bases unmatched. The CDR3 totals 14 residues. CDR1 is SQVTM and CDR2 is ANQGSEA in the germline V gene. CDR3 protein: CSVQREDHTGELFF. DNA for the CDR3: TGCAGCGTGCAGCGGGAGGATCACACCGGGGAGCTGTTTTTT.

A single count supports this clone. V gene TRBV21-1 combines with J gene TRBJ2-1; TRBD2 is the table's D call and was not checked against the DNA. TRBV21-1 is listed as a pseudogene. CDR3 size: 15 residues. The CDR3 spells CASSTPGNDYNEQFF. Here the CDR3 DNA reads TGTGCCAGCAGCACCCCCGGGAACGACTACAATGAGCAGTTCTTC.

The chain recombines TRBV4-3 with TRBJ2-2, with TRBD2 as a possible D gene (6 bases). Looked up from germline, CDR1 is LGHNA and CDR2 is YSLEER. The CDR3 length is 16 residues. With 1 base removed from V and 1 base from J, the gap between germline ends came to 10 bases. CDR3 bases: TGCGCCAGCAGCCAAGTGGGAGGTCTGAACACCGGGGAGCTGTTTTTT. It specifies CASSQVGGLNTGELFF.

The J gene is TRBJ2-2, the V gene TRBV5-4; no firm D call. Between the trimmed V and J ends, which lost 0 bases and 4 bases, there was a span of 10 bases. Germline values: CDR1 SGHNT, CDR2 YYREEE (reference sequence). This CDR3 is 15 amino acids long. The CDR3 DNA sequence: TGTGCCAGCAGCTTGGGCCTTGCGAGCACCGGGGAGCTGTTTTTT. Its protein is CASSLGLASTGELFF.

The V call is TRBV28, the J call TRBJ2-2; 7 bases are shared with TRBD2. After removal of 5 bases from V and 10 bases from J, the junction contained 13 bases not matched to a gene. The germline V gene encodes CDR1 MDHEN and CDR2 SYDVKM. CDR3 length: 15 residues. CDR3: CASSPGTTPVLELFF. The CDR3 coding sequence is TGTGCCAGCAGTCCCGGGACTACCCCCGTGCTGGAGCTGTTTTTT. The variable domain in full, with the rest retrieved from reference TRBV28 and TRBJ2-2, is DVKVTQSSRYLVKRTGEKVFLECVQDMDHENMFWYRQDPGLGLRLIYFSYDVKMKEKGDIPEGYSVSREKKERFSLILESASTNQTSMYLCASSPGTTPVLELFFGEGSRLTVL.

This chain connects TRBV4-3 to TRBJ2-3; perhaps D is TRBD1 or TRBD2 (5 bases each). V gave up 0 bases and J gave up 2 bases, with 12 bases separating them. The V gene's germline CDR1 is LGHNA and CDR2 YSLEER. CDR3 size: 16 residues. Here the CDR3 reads CASSQEGRGDTDTQYF. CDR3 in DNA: TGCGCCAGCAGCCAAGAGGGGAGAGGGGACACAGATACGCAGTATTTT.

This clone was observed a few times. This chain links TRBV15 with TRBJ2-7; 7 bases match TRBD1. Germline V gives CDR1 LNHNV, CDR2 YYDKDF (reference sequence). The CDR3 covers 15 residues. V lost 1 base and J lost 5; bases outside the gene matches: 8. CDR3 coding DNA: TGTGCCACCAGCAGAGGATTGACAGGGACCCACGAGCAGTACTTC. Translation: CATSRGLTGTHEQYF.

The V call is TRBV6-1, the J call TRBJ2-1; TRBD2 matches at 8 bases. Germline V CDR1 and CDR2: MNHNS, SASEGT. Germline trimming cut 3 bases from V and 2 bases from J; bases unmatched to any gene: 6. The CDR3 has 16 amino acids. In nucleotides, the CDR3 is TGTGCCAGCAGTGACTTGGGCGGGAGGCCCTACAATGAGCAGTTCTTC. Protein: CASSDLGGRPYNEQFF.

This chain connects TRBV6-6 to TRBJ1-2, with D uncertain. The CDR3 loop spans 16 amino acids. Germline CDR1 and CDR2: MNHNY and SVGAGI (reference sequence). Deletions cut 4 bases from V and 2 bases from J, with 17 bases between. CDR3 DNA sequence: TGTGCCAGCAGTTCAATCATGGTGCGAGGGAACTATGGCTACACCTTC. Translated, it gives CASSSIMVRGNYGYTF.

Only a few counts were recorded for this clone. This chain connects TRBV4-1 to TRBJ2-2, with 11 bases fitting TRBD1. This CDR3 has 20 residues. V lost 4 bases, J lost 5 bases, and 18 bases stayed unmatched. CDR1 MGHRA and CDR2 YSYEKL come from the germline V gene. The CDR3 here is CASSLEDRGRGQFRTGELFF. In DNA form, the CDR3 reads TGCGCCAGCAGCCTAGAGGACAGGGGGCGAGGGCAGTTCCGGACCGGGGAGCTGTTTTTT.

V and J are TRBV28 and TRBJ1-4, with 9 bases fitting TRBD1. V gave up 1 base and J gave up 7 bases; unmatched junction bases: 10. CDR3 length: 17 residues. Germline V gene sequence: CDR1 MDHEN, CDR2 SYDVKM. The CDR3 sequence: CASSLFSTGTGFEKLFF. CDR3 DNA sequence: TGTGCCAGCAGTTTATTTTCCACCGGGACAGGGTTTGAAAAACTGTTTTTT.

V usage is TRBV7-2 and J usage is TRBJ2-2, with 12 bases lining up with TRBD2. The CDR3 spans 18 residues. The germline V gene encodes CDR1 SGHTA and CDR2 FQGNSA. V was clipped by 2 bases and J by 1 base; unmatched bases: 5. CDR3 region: CASSLLLAGGGNTGELFF. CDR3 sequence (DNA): TGTGCCAGCAGCTTATTACTAGCGGGGGGCGGGAACACCGGGGAGCTGTTTTTT. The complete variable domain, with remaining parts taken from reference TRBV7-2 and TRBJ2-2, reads GAGVSQSPSNKVTEKGKDVELRCDPISGHTALYWYRQSLGQGLEFLIYFQGNSAPDKSGLPSDRFSAERTGGSVSTLTIQRTQQEDSAVYLCASSLLLAGGGNTGELFFGEGSRLTVL.

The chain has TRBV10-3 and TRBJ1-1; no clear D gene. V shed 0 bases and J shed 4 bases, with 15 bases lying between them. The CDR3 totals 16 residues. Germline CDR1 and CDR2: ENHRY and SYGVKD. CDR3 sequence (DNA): TGTGCCATCAGTGAGTCGGGCGCGGCATTTGGCACTGAAGCTTTCTTT. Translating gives CAISESGAAFGTEAFF.

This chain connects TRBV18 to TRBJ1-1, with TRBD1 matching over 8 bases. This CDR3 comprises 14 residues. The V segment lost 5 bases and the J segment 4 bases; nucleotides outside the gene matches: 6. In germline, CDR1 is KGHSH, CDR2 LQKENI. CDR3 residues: CASSTAGTGTEAFF. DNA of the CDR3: TGTGCCAGCTCAACCGCCGGGACAGGCACTGAAGCTTTCTTT.

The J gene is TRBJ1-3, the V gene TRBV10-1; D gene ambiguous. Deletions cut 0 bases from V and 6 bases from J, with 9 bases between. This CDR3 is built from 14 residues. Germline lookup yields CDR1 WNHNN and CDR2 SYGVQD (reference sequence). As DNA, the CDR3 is TGCGCCAGCAGTGAGTCCCGGACCCTAAACACCATATATTTT. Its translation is CASSESRTLNTIYF.

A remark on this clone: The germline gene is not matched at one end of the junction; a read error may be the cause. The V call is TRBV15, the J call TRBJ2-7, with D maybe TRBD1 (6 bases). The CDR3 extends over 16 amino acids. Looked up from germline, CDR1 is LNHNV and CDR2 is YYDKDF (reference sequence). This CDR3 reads CATSRDLAGASSEQYF. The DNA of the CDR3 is TGTGCCACCAGCAGAGATCTGGCAGGGGCGTCCTCCGAGCAGTACTTC.

The CDR3 region is CASTETGGVIDEQFF. CDR3 nucleotides: TGCGCCAGCACCGAGACAGGGGGCGTTATCGATGAGCAGTTCTTC. The chain has TRBV5-1 and TRBJ2-1, with 10 bases matching TRBD1. V gave up 6 bases and J gave up 8 bases; unmatched junction bases: 11. CDR1 is SGHRS, CDR2 YFSETQ, per germline. This CDR3 has 15 amino acids.

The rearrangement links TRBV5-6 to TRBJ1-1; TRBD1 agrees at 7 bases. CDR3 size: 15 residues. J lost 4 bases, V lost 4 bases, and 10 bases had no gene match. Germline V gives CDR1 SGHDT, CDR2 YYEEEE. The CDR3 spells CASSLPTGWGTEAFF. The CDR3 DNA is TGTGCCAGCAGCCTACCGACAGGGTGGGGCACTGAAGCTTTCTTT.

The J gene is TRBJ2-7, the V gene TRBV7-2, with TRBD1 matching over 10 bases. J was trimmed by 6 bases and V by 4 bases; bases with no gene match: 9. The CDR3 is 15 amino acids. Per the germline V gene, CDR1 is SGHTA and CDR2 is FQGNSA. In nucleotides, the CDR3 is TGTGCCAGCAGCTCCCCGGGACAGGGGCGCCTCGAGCAGTACTTC. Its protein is CASSSPGQGRLEQYF.

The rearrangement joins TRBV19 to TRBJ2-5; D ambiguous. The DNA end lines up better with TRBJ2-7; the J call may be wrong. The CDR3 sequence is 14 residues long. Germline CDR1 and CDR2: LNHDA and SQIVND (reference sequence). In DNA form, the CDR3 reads TGTGCCAGTAGTAACCCGCGCGTGGGTTCCGAGCAGTACTTC. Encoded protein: CASSNPRVGSEQYF.

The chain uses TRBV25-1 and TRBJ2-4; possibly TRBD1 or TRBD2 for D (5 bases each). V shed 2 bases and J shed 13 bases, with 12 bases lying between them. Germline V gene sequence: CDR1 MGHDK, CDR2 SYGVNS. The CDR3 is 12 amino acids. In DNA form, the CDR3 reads TGTGCCAGCAGTGAAGGAGTGGGGGAACAGTACTTC. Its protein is CASSEGVGEQYF.

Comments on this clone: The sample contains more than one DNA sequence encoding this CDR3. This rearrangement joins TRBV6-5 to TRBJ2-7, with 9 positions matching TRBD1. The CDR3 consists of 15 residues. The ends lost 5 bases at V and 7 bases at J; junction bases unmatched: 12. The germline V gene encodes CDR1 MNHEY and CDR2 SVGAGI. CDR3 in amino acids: CASSGSGTGSGEQYF. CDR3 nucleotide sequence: TGTGCCAGCAGTGGATCTGGGACAGGGTCCGGGGAGCAGTACTTC.